The present entry profiles one TCR beta chain with its context. What antigen it recognizes has not been identified. No base quality information exists; no much larger clone differs at one position. The trim is 6 bases for V and 4 bases for J, with a gap of 16 bases between the germline ends. The CDR3 runs 15 residues from the cysteine to the phenylalanine. The retained sequence is limited to the CDR3, 45 bases, with the frame set at the first base. CDR1 LNHDA and CDR2 SQIVND are derived from the germline V gene (reference sequence). The source of the sample is a study of radiotherapy plus CTLA-4 blockade in lung cancer (dated by TCRdb to the late 2010s). With respect to the entire study: Objective responses occurred in roughly 20% of enrolled patients, and under 40% achieved disease control. Summary of the overall study and its limitations: After treatment with radiotherapy and ipilimumab, TCR clones that originated in tumors expanded in peripheral blood. Early dynamic changes in blood T cell clones, together with increased serum interferon-beta after radiation, were reported as the strongest predictors of response.

The library was prepared using the immunoSEQ multiplex PCR assay. Sourced from immuneACCESS, this table was stored by TCRdb with only in-frame sequences that have V and J called. A share of the clones is absent; for the studies checked, an unresolved V gene accounts for under half, and the remainder has no known explanation. Here the sample has under 95,000 clones; about 80% occur a single time. The ten largest clonotypes hold 0.79% of the sample. In this study, focal radiation therapy paired with CTLA-4 blockade (ipilimumab) was tested in patients who had chemo-refractory metastatic non-small-cell lung cancer.

In this chain, TRBV19 is recombined with TRBJ1-3; the D segment could be TRBD1, given 6 matching bases. Sequencing used peripheral blood, obtained from a patient treated with radiotherapy plus ipilimumab. The origin of this receptor is a human donor with non-small cell lung cancer who had stable disease on radiotherapy plus ipilimumab. Read as DNA, the sequence is TGTGCCAGTAGCCCCACGGCAGGGGCGGGAAACACCATATATTTT. It translates as CASSPTAGAGNTIYF.